This T cell receptor beta chain was recorded in a study of blood T cell repertoires in COVID-19. Whole-study context: The analysed material was cDNA or gDNA that came from T cells, B-cell-depleted T cells, or PBMCs.

Assay used: immunoSEQ multiplex PCR; TCRdb lists only in-frame clones, some missing. Here the sample spans about 200,000 clones, over 80% being singletons. Sample: peripheral blood. This sequence originates from a man aged 40-50 years with acute or convalescent COVID-19.

The CDR3 here is CACNPSGLNTGELFF. Here the CDR3 DNA reads TGTGCCTGTAATCCCAGCGGCCTGAACACCGGGGAGCTGTTTTTT. The chain recombines TRBV30 with TRBJ2-2; perhaps TRBD2 as D (5 bases). V lost 6 bases to trimming and J lost 1 base, with 15 bases between them. Germline CDR1 GTSNPN, CDR2 SVGIG (reference sequence). The CDR3 has 15 residues.